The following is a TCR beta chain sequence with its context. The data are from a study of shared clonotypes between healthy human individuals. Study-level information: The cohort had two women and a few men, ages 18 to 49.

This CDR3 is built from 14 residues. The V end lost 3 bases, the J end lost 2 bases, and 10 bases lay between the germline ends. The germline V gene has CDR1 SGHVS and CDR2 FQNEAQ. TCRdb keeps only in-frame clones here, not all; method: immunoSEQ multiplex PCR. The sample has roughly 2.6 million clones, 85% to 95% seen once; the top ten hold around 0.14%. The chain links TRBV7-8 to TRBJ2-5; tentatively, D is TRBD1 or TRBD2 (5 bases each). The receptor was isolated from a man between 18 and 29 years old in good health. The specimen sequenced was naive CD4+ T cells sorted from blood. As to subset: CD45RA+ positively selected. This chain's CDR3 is CASSFRGLQETQYF. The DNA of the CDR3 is TGTGCCAGCAGCTTCCGGGGCCTTCAAGAGACCCAGTACTTC.